Shown below are 29 T cell receptor beta chains from a single sample sequenced in a study of CD4 T cells in relation to SARS-CoV-2 and coronaviruses (dated by TCRdb to the early 2020s). Library preparation used the immunoSEQ multiplex PCR assay. Held by TCRdb, this immuneACCESS table contains in-frame sequences only and omits some clones. Under half of the omission traces to an unresolved V gene where checked; the cause of the rest is unknown. The table for this sample lists around 37,000 clones; 70% to 90% of them were counted only once. The ten largest make up less than 4% of the sample. Sample: memory CD4+ T cells from PBMCs. The sample's cell subset or site label is to be understood as: memory (non-naive) CD4+ T cells. These receptors all stem from an adult with COVID-19.

V is TRBV5-6 and J is TRBJ2-7; the match to TRBD2 covers 14 bases. Germline V gives CDR1 SGHDT, CDR2 YYEEEE. The CDR3 extends over 18 amino acids. The V gene end was trimmed by 4 bases and the J gene end by 2 bases; junction bases not matched to a gene: 11. CDR3 sequence: CASSITGLAGVLTYEQYF. Written as DNA, the CDR3 is TGTGCCAGCAGCATAACGGGACTAGCGGGAGTCCTAACCTACGAGCAGTACTTC. Together with reference TRBV5-6 and TRBJ2-7, the CDR3 gives the full variable domain: DAGVTQSPTHLIKTRGQQVTLRCSPKSGHDTVSWYQQALGQGPQFIFQYYEEEERQRGNFPDRFSGHQFPNYSSELNVNALLLGDSALYLCASSITGLAGVLTYEQYFGPGTRLTVT.

The genes are TRBV12-3 or TRBV12-4 and TRBJ2-1; D may be TRBD2 (5 bases). This CDR3 has 13 amino acids. With 3 bases removed from V and 10 bases from J, the gap between germline ends came to 13 bases. The DNA of the CDR3 is TGTGCCAGCAGTTTGGGAGCCAACCTCGAGCAGTTCTTC. Translating gives CASSLGANLEQFF.

J is TRBJ1-4 and V is TRBV18; D is undetermined. The CDR3 has 15 amino acids. Deletions cut 0 bases from V and 2 bases from J, with 7 bases between. The germline CDR1 and CDR2 sequences are KGHSH and LQKENI. CDR3 protein: CASSPPGSTNEKLFF. CDR3 coding DNA: TGTGCCAGCTCACCACCGGGGTCTACTAATGAAAAACTGTTTTTT.

The chain links TRBV6-6 to TRBJ1-5, with a tentative D call TRBD1 (6 bases). This CDR3 has 15 residues. Germline CDR1 MNHNY, CDR2 SVGAGI (reference sequence). The V gene lost 7 bases and the J gene lost 1 base, with 14 bases spanning the gap. This CDR3 reads CASKLDRMSNQPQHF. In DNA form, the CDR3 reads TGTGCCAGCAAACTAGACAGGATGAGCAATCAGCCCCAGCATTTT.

This chain joins TRBV11-3 and TRBJ2-5; 11 positions agree with TRBD2. CDR1 is SGHNT, CDR2 YENEEA, per germline. The CDR3 length is 16 residues. Germline trimming cut 4 bases from V and 5 bases from J; bases unmatched to any gene: 9. In DNA, the CDR3 is TGTGCCAGCAGCTCCTTAGCGGGAGGGCCGGAGGAGACCCAGTACTTC. It is translated as CASSSLAGGPEETQYF.

This clone came up once. This chain connects TRBV5-6 to TRBJ1-2, with D hard to call. Per germline, CDR1 SGHDT and CDR2 YYEEEE. The CDR3 contains 14 residues. Trimming left V 2 bases short and J 5 bases short, with 13 bases between. The CDR3 sequence: CASSFLGQLYGYTF. The CDR3 nucleotides read TGTGCCAGCAGCTTTCTAGGGCAGCTTTATGGCTACACCTTC.

The chain is built from TRBV7-9 and TRBJ2-5; D gene uncertain. The germline V gene encodes CDR1 SEHNR and CDR2 FQNEAQ (reference sequence). This CDR3 has 14 amino acids. Trimming cost V 0 bases and J 2 bases, with 7 bases left between them. The CDR3 region has the DNA TGTGCCAGCAGCTTAGCAGCAGTACAAGAGACCCAGTACTTC. Residues: CASSLAAVQETQYF.

This rearrangement joins TRBV4-3 to TRBJ2-7; TRBD2 agrees at 9 bases. V shed 0 bases, J shed 3 bases, and the junction held 12 bases outside the gene matches. Germline CDR1 reads LGHNA; CDR2 reads YSLEER. The length of the CDR3 is 18 residues. The CDR3 DNA reads as TGCGCCAGCAGCCAAGATCCCCCCGGGGCTAGCGGGGTCTACGAGCAGTACTTC. Its protein is CASSQDPPGASGVYEQYF.

This chain joins TRBV7-6 and TRBJ2-3; D unclear. Germline CDR1 is SGHVS and CDR2 is FNYEAQ. The V gene lost 4 bases and the J gene lost 2 bases, with 7 bases spanning the gap. The CDR3 has 13 residues. The CDR3 is CASSSRTTDTQYF. In DNA form, the CDR3 reads TGTGCCAGCAGCTCGCGGACCACAGATACGCAGTATTTT.

The V and J genes are TRBV7-9 and TRBJ2-3, with a possible D match to TRBD2 (6 bases). The CDR3 spans 15 residues. Trimming pared 5 bases from V and 2 bases from J, leaving 14 bases between. Germline V gives CDR1 SEHNR, CDR2 FQNEAQ (reference sequence). CDR3 sequence reads: CASSRLEGYTDTQYF. CDR3 DNA sequence: TGTGCCAGCAGCCGCTTGGAGGGCTACACAGATACGCAGTATTTT. The full variable domain, completed using reference TRBV7-9 and TRBJ2-3, is DTGVSQNPRHKITKRGQNVTFRCDPISEHNRLYWYRQTLGQGPEFLTYFQNEAQLEKSRLLSDRFSAERPKGSFSTLEIQRTEQGDSAMYLCASSRLEGYTDTQYFGPGTRLTVL.

This chain joins TRBV7-9 and TRBJ2-7; 7 bases agree with TRBD1. CDR1 is SEHNR, CDR2 FQNEAQ, per germline (reference sequence). The CDR3 is 15 residues long. V dropped 1 base and J dropped 4; count of bases not matched to a gene: 7. The CDR3 region has the DNA TGTGCCAGCAGCTTAGTCTGGAGCAGGGGGTACGAGCAGTACTTC. The encoded protein is CASSLVWSRGYEQYF. The full variable domain, with the rest looked up from reference TRBV7-9 and TRBJ2-7, is DTGVSQNPRHKITKRGQNVTFRCDPISEHNRLYWYRQTLGQGPEFLTYFQNEAQLEKSRLLSDRFSAERPKGSFSTLEIQRTEQGDSAMYLCASSLVWSRGYEQYFGPGTRLTVT.

The rearrangement links TRBV12-2 to TRBJ2-3; the table's D call, TRBD1, has no DNA check behind it. TRBV12-2 is a listed pseudogene. CDR3 length: 16 residues. CDR3 protein: CASRLGGREITDTQYF. The CDR3 nucleotides are TGTGCAAGTCGCTTAGGTGGCAGGGAAATCACAGATACGCAGTATTTT.

This rearrangement joins TRBV27 to TRBJ2-7; D may correspond to TRBD1 or TRBD2 (6 bases each). Trimming removed 6 bases at V and 2 bases at J, with 17 bases between. The CDR3 consists of 15 residues. CDR1 and CDR2 (germline): MNHEY, SMNVEV (reference sequence). In DNA, the CDR3 is TGTGCCAGCAGGAGCTTACAGGGAGGTGCCTACGAGCAGTACTTC. Translating gives CASRSLQGGAYEQYF.

The chain uses TRBV28 and TRBJ1-1, with D maybe TRBD1 (6 bases). The CDR3 is 15 residues long. V was clipped by 5 bases and J by 5 bases, with 18 bases between them. Germline loops: CDR1 MDHEN, CDR2 SYDVKM. CDR3 DNA: TGTGCCAGCAGTGACTACGGAGCCAGGGGAACTGAAGCTTTCTTT. Translation: CASSDYGARGTEAFF.

The chain combines TRBV19 with TRBJ2-2; 7 bases agree with TRBD2. The germline gives CDR1 LNHDA, CDR2 SQIVND (reference sequence). CDR3 length: 16 residues. Losses at the gene ends were 2 bases for V and 3 bases for J; bases not matched to a gene: 6. The CDR3, as DNA: TGTGCCAGTAGTATACGGCCTAGCGGTCACACCGGGGAGCTGTTTTTT. It translates to CASSIRPSGHTGELFF.

The V gene is TRBV7-9, the J gene TRBJ2-1, with no clear D. CDR1 SEHNR and CDR2 FQNEAQ come from the germline V gene (reference sequence). The V gene lost 6 bases and the J gene lost 8 bases, with 11 bases spanning the gap. The CDR3 contains 12 residues. CDR3 sequence (DNA): TGTGCCAGCAGACCTATCAAGGATGAGCAGTTCTTC. Amino acid sequence: CASRPIKDEQFF.

V is TRBV7-9 and J is TRBJ2-5; TRBD2 matches at 8 bases. The CDR3 loop spans 16 amino acids. Germline CDR1 and CDR2: SEHNR and FQNEAQ (reference sequence). Trimming at V came to 2 bases and at J to 5 bases, leaving 10 bases not matched to a gene. Here the CDR3 reads CASSLRGLGEAETQYF. The CDR3 DNA follows: TGTGCCAGCAGCTTAAGGGGACTAGGGGAGGCGGAGACCCAGTACTTC.

The chain carries TRBV19 and TRBJ1-5; D might be TRBD1 (5 bases). Trimming pared 7 bases from V and 7 bases from J, leaving 14 bases between. This CDR3 contains 13 residues. Germline loops: CDR1 LNHDA, CDR2 SQIVND (reference sequence). CDR3 amino acids: CASNLDRTQPQHF. CDR3 nucleotide sequence: TGTGCCAGTAATCTCGACAGAACACAGCCCCAGCATTTT.

V and J are TRBV5-4 and TRBJ1-2, with D unclear. CDR1 and CDR2 from the germline V gene are SGHNT and YYREEE (reference sequence). V was pared by 0 bases and J by 8 bases, with 8 bases between. The CDR3 consists of 12 residues. The CDR3 region has the DNA TGTGCCAGCAGCTTGGGACCAACCGGCTACACCTTC. This encodes CASSLGPTGYTF.

V usage is TRBV20-1 and J usage is TRBJ2-1, with 7 bases aligning to TRBD1. V lost 3 bases, J lost 6 bases, and 11 bases stayed unmatched. Germline CDR1 DFQATT, CDR2 SNEGSKA (reference sequence). The CDR3 has 15 residues. The CDR3 reads CSASSSGTVTNEQFF. As DNA, the CDR3 is TGCAGTGCTAGTTCTTCGGGGACAGTAACCAATGAGCAGTTCTTC.

About this clone: Other DNA sequences within the sample encode an identical CDR3. This chain connects TRBV9 to TRBJ2-3; 8 nucleotides line up with TRBD2. This CDR3 region has 16 residues. V lost 0 bases and J lost 2; bases outside the gene matches: 5. Germline CDR1 reads SGDLS; CDR2 reads YYNGEE. The CDR3 here is CASSVGGRRHTDTQYF. CDR3 DNA sequence: TGTGCCAGCAGCGTAGGCGGGAGGCGACACACAGATACGCAGTATTTT.

J is TRBJ2-5 and V is TRBV2; TRBD2 matches 7 bases. Germline values: CDR1 SNHLY, CDR2 FYNNEI. This CDR3 has 13 residues. V gave up 1 base and J gave up 5 bases; unmatched junction bases: 1. The CDR3 reads CASSEELAETQYF. The CDR3 bases are TGTGCCAGCAGTGAAGAACTAGCGGAGACCCAGTACTTC.

The chain uses TRBV7-9 and TRBJ1-4, with D maybe TRBD1 (6 bases). Germline V lookup: CDR1 SEHNR, CDR2 FQNEAQ (reference sequence). The CDR3 is 13 amino acids. V dropped 6 bases and J dropped 7 bases, with 12 bases sitting between them. This CDR3 reads CASRRTVGEKLFF. The CDR3 coding sequence is TGTGCCAGCAGAAGGACAGTGGGTGAAAAACTGTTTTTT. Together with reference TRBV7-9 and TRBJ1-4, the CDR3 gives the full variable domain: DTGVSQNPRHKITKRGQNVTFRCDPISEHNRLYWYRQTLGQGPEFLTYFQNEAQLEKSRLLSDRFSAERPKGSFSTLEIQRTEQGDSAMYLCASRRTVGEKLFFGSGTQLSVL.

This clone was observed a few times. Other DNA sequences within the sample encode an identical CDR3. The chain carries TRBV2 and TRBJ2-3, with 7 nucleotides matching TRBD2. J gave up 2 bases and V 2 bases, and 4 bases lay outside the gene matches. There are 15 residues in the CDR3. Germline V gives CDR1 SNHLY, CDR2 FYNNEI. The CDR3 loop is CASSERLADTDTQYF. The CDR3 nucleotides read TGTGCCAGCAGTGAACGGCTAGCGGACACAGATACGCAGTATTTT. Supplemented by reference TRBV2 and TRBJ2-3, the full variable domain reads EPEVTQTPSHQVTQMGQEVILRCVPISNHLYFYWYRQILGQKVEFLVSFYNNEISEKSEIFDDQFSVERPDGSNFTLKIRSTKLEDSAMYFCASSERLADTDTQYFGPGTRLTVL.

The chain links TRBV9 to TRBJ2-1; 15 nucleotides line up with TRBD2. The CDR3 covers 20 residues. The germline V gene has CDR1 SGDLS and CDR2 YYNGEE. With V trimmed by 1 base and J by 5 bases, 13 bases remained unmatched. CDR3 residues: CASSVLPGTSGRTENNEQFF. CDR3 nucleotides: TGTGCCAGCAGCGTACTCCCGGGGACTAGCGGGAGGACCGAAAACAATGAGCAGTTCTTC.

In its sample, this clone was seen a few times. The V gene is TRBV19, the J gene TRBJ2-4; D not certain. V shed 3 bases and J shed 0 bases, with 9 bases lying between them. Germline V gene lookup returns CDR1 LNHDA and CDR2 SQIVND (reference sequence). This CDR3 is 15 amino acids long. The CDR3 region is CASSMEPLAKNIQYF. The CDR3 DNA is TGTGCCAGTAGTATGGAACCCCTAGCCAAAAACATTCAGTACTTC.

This clone was picked up a small number of times. CDR3 protein: CASSDVRGWSKNIQYF. In DNA form, the CDR3 reads TGTGCCAGCAGCGACGTCCGGGGGTGGTCCAAAAACATTCAGTACTTC. The V gene is TRBV7-9, the J gene TRBJ2-4; D is perhaps TRBD2 (6 bases). Per germline, CDR1 SEHNR and CDR2 FQNEAQ (reference sequence). The V end was cut by 5 bases, the J end by 2 bases, with 16 bases between. The CDR3 consists of 16 residues.

The rearrangement uses TRBV19 and TRBJ1-5, with 8 bases fitting TRBD1. The junction had 9 bases not matched to a gene; V was cut back by 3 bases and J by 2 bases. CDR1 LNHDA and CDR2 SQIVND come from the germline V gene (reference sequence). This CDR3 has 17 residues. The CDR3, as DNA: TGTGCCAGTAGTATCGGTGACAGGGGAAGCGGCAATCAGCCCCAGCATTTT. This gives the protein CASSIGDRGSGNQPQHF. Using reference TRBV19 and TRBJ1-5 for the parts outside the CDR3, the full variable domain is DGGITQSPKYLFRKEGQNVTLSCEQNLNHDAMYWYRQDPGQGLRLIYYSQIVNDFQKGDIAEGYSVSREKKESFPLTVTSAQKNPTAFYLCASSIGDRGSGNQPQHFGDGTRLSIL.

CDR3 sequence reads: CASSQYLAGDRDYNEQFF. In DNA form, the CDR3 reads TGTGCCAGCAGCCAATATCTAGCGGGAGATCGAGACTACAATGAGCAGTTCTTC. V gene TRBV13 combines with J gene TRBJ2-1, with 10 bases identical to TRBD2. CDR3 size: 18 residues. Losses at the gene ends were 5 bases for V and 3 bases for J; bases not matched to a gene: 13. Germline V gives CDR1 PRHDT, CDR2 FYEKMQ (reference sequence).